A single sample is the source of the 6 T cell receptor beta chains below, sequenced in a study of a mutant IDH1 vaccine in newly diagnosed glioma. Time point here: week 47, end of study. The investigators gave 300 ug of mutant IDH1 20-mer peptide in each vaccine dose, together with topical imiquimod. Their target antigens are unknown. The method was immunoSEQ multiplex PCR; TCRdb's version includes in-frame clones alone and lacks a portion of them. The sample consists of approximately 11,000 clones, around 81% of them appearing once. The sample in question was PBMCs, obtained from a glioma patient whose treatment included an IDH1 peptide vaccine. The source of these receptors is a man aged 25 to 40 with glioma.

This rearrangement joins TRBV19 to TRBJ1-2; D uncertain. This CDR3 spans 14 amino acids. Germline values: CDR1 LNHDA, CDR2 SQIVND (reference sequence). Trimming removed 7 bases from V and 3 bases from J, with 15 bases in between. The CDR3 bases are TGTGCCAGTACCCTCGGCGGCAGCTACTATGGCTACACCTTC. It encodes CASTLGGSYYGYTF.

This chain joins TRBV14 and TRBJ1-1; D possibly corresponds to TRBD1 (5 bases). Germline V gives CDR1 SGHDN, CDR2 FVKESK. The CDR3 extends over 15 amino acids. Trimming stripped 1 base from V and 4 bases from J, with 13 bases between. The CDR3 DNA follows: TGTGCCAGCAGCCAAGCCCTGGGAAGGGGCACTGAAGCTTTCTTT. It specifies CASSQALGRGTEAFF.

The chain couples TRBV9 to TRBJ1-1; D gene ambiguous. Germline CDR1 and CDR2: SGDLS and YYNGEE. Trimming removed 0 bases at V and 5 bases at J, with 11 bases between. This CDR3 is built from 14 residues. DNA for the CDR3: TGTGCCAGCAGCGTAGATAATTACGGGACTGAAGCTTTCTTT. Translation: CASSVDNYGTEAFF.

This clone was observed a few times. The chain has TRBV5-1 and TRBJ1-1, with D possibly TRBD1 on 6 matching bases. The CDR3 loop spans 12 amino acids. Trimming removed 4 bases from V and 8 bases from J, with 12 bases in between. Germline-derived CDR1 and CDR2 are SGHRS and YFSETQ. CDR3 sequence reads: CASSPETGEAFF. The CDR3 DNA is TGCGCCAGCAGCCCTGAAACAGGGGAAGCTTTCTTT.

The chain links TRBV2 to TRBJ1-2; unclear D gene. V lost 5 bases and J 5 bases, leaving 6 bases between the germline ends. The CDR3 covers 11 residues. Germline CDR1 and CDR2: SNHLY and FYNNEI. CDR3 DNA sequence: TGTGCCAGCAGTTTTTCTTATGGCTACACCTTC. Translated, it gives CASSFSYGYTF.

The V gene is TRBV5-4, the J gene TRBJ1-1; 9 nucleotides align to TRBD1. Germline trimming cut 10 bases from V and 10 bases from J; bases unmatched to any gene: 8. This CDR3 is 11 amino acids long. CDR1 and CDR2 (germline): SGHNT, YYREEE (reference sequence). The CDR3 sequence: CASGQGSGAFF. CDR3 in DNA: TGTGCCTCCGGACAGGGGAGTGGAGCTTTCTTT.